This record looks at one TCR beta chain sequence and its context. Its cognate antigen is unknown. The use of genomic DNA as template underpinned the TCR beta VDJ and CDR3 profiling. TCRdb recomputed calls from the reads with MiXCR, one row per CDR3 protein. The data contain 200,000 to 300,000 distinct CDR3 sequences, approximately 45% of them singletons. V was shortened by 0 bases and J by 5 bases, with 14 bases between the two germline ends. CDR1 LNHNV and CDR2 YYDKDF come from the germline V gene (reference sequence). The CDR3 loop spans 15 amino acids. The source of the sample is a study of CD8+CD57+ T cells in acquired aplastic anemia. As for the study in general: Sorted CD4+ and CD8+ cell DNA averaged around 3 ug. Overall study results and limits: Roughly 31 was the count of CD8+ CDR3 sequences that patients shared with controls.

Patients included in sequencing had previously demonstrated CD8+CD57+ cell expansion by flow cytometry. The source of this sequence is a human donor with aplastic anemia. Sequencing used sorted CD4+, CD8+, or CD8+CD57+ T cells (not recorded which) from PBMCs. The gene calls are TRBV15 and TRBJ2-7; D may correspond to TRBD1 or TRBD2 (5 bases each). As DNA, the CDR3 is TGTGCCACCAGCAGAGATCCCCTCCTGGGGGACGAGCAGTACTTC. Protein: CATSRDPLLGDEQYF.